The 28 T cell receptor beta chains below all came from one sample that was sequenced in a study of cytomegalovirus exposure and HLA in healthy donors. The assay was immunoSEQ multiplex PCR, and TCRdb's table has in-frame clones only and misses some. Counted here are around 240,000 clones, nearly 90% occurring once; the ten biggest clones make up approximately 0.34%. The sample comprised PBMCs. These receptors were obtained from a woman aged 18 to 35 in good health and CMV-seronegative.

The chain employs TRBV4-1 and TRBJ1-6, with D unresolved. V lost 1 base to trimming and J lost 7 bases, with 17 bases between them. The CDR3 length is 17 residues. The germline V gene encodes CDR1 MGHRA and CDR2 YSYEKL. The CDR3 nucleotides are TGCGCCAGCAGCCAAGGCCGAGGTGGAGGAAGGAATTCACCCCTCCACTTT. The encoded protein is CASSQGRGGGRNSPLHF.

The DNA for the CDR3 is TGTGCCAGCAGTCTAAGGGGACAGGGAGCCTATGGCTACACCTTC. Translation: CASSLRGQGAYGYTF. V and J are TRBV6-1 and TRBJ1-2, with 9 nucleotides matching TRBD1. The CDR3 is made up of 15 amino acids. The germline V gene has CDR1 MNHNS and CDR2 SASEGT. Trimming cost V 5 bases and J 4 bases; bases outside gene matches: 8.

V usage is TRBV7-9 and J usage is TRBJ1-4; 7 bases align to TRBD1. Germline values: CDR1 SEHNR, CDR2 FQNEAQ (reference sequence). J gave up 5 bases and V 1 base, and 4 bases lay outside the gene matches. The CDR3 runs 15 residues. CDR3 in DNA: TGTGCCAGCAGCTTAGACGGGACAGCGAATGAAAAACTGTTTTTT. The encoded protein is CASSLDGTANEKLFF.

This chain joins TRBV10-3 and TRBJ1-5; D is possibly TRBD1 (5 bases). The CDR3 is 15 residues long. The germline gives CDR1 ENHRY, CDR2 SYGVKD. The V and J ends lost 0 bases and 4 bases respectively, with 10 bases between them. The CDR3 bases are TGTGCCATCAGTGAGTCGAGACAGAATAATCAGCCCCAGCATTTT. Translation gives CAISESRQNNQPQHF.

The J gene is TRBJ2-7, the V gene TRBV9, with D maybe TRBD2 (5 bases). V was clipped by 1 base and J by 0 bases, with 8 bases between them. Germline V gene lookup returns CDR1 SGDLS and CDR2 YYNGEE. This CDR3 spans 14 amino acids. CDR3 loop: CASSVTGTSYEQYF. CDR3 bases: TGTGCCAGCAGCGTAACGGGAACCTCCTACGAGCAGTACTTC. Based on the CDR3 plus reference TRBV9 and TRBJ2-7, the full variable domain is DSGVTQTPKHLITATGQRVTLRCSPRSGDLSVYWYQQSLDQGLQFLIQYYNGEERAKGNILERFSAQQFPDLHSELNLSSLELGDSALYFCASSVTGTSYEQYFGPGTRLTVT.

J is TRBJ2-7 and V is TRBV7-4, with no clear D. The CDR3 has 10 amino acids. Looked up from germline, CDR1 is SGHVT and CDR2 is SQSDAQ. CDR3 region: CVKQSYEQYF. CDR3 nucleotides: TGTGTGAAACAGTCCTACGAGCAGTACTTC.

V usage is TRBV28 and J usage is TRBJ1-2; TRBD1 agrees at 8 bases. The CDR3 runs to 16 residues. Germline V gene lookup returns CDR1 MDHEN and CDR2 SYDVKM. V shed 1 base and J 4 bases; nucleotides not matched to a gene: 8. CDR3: CASSLLSAGGLYGYTF. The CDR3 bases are TGTGCCAGCAGTTTATTATCGGCAGGGGGCCTCTATGGCTACACCTTC.

The CDR3 nucleotides read TGTGCCAGCTCACCCCCAATGGGGGGTGATGAGCAGTTCTTC. This sequence encodes CASSPPMGGDEQFF. This sequence joins TRBV18 and TRBJ2-1; possible D gene TRBD2, 6 bases. Trimming took off 3 bases at V and 8 bases at J, with 14 bases between the two ends. Germline CDR1 reads KGHSH; CDR2 reads LQKENI. The CDR3 runs 14 residues.

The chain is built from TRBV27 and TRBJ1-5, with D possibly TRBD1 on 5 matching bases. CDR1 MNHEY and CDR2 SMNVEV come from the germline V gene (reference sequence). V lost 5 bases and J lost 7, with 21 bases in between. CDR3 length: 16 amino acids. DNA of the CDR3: TGTGCCAGCAGTCCTTGGGACGGGGGATCGGTCCAGCCCCAGCATTTT. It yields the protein CASSPWDGGSVQPQHF.

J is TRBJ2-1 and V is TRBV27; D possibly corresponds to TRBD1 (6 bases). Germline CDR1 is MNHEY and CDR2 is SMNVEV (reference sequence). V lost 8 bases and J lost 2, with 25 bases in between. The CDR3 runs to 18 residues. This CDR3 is CASSSTEGTPSPYNEQFF. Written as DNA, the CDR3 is TGTGCCAGCTCGTCAACAGAAGGGACACCCAGCCCCTACAATGAGCAGTTCTTC.

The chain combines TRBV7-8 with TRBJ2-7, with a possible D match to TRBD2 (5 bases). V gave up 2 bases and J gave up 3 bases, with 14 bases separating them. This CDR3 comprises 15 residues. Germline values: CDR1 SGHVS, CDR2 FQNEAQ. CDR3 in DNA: TGTGCCAGCAGCTTACGTTCGGACGGGGTCTACGAGCAGTACGTC. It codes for CASSLRSDGVYEQYV.

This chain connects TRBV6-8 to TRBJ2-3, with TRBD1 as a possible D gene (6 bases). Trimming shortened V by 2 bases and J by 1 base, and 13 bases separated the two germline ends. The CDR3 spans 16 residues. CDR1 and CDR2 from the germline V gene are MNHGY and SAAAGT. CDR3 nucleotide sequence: TGTGCCAGCAGTTACACCCCAGGGGTGGGCACAGATACGCAGTATTTT. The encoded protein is CASSYTPGVGTDTQYF.

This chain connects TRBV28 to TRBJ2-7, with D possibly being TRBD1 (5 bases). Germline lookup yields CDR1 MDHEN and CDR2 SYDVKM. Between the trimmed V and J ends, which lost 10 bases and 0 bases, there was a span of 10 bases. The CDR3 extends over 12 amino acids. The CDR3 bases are TGTGCCACCATTGACAGCTCCTACGAGCAGTACTTC. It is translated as CATIDSSYEQYF.

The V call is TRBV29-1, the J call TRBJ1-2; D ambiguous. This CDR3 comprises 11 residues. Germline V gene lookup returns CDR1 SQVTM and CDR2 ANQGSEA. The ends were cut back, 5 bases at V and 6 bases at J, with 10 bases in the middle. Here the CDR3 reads CSVTSFNGYTF. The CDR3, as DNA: TGCAGCGTTACGAGTTTCAATGGCTACACCTTC.

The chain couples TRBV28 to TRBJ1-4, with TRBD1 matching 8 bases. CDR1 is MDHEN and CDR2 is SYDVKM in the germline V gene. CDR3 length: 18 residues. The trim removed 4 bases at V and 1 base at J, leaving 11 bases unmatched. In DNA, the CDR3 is TGTGCCAGCAGTTACCCCGGGACAGGTGGGGTAACTAATGAAAAACTGTTTTTT. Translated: CASSYPGTGGVTNEKLFF.

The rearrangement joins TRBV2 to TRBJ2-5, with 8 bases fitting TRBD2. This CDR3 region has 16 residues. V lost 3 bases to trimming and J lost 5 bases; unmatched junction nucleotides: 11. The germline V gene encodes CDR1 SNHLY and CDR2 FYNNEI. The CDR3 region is CASSEIDSGAGETQYF. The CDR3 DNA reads TGTGCCAGCAGTGAGATAGATAGCGGGGCTGGGGAGACCCAGTACTTC.

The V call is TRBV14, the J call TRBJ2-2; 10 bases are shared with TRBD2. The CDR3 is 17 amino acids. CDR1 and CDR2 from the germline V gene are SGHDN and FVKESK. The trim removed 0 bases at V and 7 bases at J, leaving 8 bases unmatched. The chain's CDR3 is CASSQDPSGGAFGELFF. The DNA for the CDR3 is TGTGCCAGCAGCCAAGATCCCAGCGGGGGGGCTTTCGGGGAGCTGTTTTTT.

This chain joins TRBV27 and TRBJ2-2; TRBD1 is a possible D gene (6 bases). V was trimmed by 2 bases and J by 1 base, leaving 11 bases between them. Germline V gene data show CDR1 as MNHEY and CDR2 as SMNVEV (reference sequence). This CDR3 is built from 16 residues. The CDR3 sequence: CASSLVGGRNTGELFF. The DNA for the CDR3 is TGTGCCAGCAGTTTAGTTGGGGGCCGGAACACCGGGGAGCTGTTTTTT.

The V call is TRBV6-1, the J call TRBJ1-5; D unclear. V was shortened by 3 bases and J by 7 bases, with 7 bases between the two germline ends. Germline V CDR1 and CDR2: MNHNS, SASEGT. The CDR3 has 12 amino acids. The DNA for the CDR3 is TGTGCCAGCAGTGAGCCTAGCCAGCCCCAGCATTTT. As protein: CASSEPSQPQHF.

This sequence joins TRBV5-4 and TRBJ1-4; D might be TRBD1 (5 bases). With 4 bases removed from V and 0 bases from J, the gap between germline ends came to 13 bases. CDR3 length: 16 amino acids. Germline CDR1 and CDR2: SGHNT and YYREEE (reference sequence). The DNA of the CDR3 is TGTGCCAGCAGCCCGGACACCCGCGCAACTAATGAAAAACTGTTTTTT. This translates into CASSPDTRATNEKLFF.

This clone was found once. The CDR3 is CASSLTGVGEKLFF. The CDR3 region has the DNA TGTGCCAGCAGTTTGACAGGGGTCGGAGAAAAACTGTTTTTT. This chain joins TRBV6-1 and TRBJ1-4; 8 bases align to TRBD1. The CDR3 extends over 14 amino acids. Germline assignment: CDR1 MNHNS and CDR2 SASEGT. The junction had 7 bases not matched to a gene; V was cut back by 5 bases and J by 8 bases.

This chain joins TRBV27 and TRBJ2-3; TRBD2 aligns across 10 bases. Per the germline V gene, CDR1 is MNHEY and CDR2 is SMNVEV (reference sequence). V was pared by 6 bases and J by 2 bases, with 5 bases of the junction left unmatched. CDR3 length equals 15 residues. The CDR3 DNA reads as TGTGCCAGCAGCCTAAGCGGGGGGGCCACAGATACGCAGTATTTT. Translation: CASSLSGGATDTQYF.

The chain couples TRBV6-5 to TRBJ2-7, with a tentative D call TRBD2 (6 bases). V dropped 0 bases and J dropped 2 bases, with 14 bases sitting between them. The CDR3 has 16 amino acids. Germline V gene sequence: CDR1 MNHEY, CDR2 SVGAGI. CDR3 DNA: TGTGCCAGCAGTTACTCCTCACTAGCTGATACCTACGAGCAGTACTTC. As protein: CASSYSSLADTYEQYF.

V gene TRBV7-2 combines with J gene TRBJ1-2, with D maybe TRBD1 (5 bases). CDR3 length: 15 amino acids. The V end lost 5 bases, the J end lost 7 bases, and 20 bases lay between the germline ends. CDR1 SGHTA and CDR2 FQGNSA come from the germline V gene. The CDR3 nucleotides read TGTGCCAGCAGCCCAGGCCGGGGGACGGACGGTGGCTACACCTTC. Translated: CASSPGRGTDGGYTF.

The CDR3 coding sequence is TGTGCCAGCAGCGAAGGACAGGGGGGCACTGAAGCTTTCTTT. The encoded protein is CASSEGQGGTEAFF. The chain carries TRBV9 and TRBJ1-1, with TRBD1 matching over 10 bases. V was clipped by 3 bases and J by 4 bases; unmatched bases: 3. The CDR3 sequence is 14 residues long. Germline V gives CDR1 SGDLS, CDR2 YYNGEE.

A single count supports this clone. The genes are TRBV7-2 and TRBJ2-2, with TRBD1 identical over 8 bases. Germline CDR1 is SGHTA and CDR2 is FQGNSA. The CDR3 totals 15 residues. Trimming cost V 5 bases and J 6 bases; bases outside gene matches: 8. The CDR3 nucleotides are TGTGCCAGCAGCATACTCACAGGGGGGTCCGGGGAGCTGTTTTTT. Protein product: CASSILTGGSGELFF. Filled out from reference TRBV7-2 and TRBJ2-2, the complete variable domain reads GAGVSQSPSNKVTEKGKDVELRCDPISGHTALYWYRQSLGQGLEFLIYFQGNSAPDKSGLPSDRFSAERTGGSVSTLTIQRTQQEDSAVYLCASSILTGGSGELFFGEGSRLTVL.

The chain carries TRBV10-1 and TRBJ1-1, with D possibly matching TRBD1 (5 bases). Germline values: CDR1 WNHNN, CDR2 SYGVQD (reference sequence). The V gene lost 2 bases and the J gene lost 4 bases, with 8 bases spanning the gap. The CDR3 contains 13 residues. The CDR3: CASSERGGTEAFF. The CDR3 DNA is TGCGCCAGCAGTGAGCGGGGGGGCACTGAAGCTTTCTTT.

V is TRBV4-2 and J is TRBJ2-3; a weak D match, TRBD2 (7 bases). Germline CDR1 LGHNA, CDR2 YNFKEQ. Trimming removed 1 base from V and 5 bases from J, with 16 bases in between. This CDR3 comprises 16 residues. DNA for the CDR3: TGTGCCAGCAGCCAAGGCGGCGCGGGGGCCGGAGATACGCAGTATTTT. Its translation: CASSQGGAGAGDTQYF.